This T cell receptor beta chain was identified in a study of blood T cell repertoires in COVID-19 (dated by TCRdb to 2019 to 2021). With regard to the full study: The collaborator samples originated in the United States, Italy and Spain and spanned the acute and convalescent phases of COVID-19. Where available, HLA class I and class II types were obtained from metadata supplied by the sample provider rather than from assay-based typing. The dataset comprised deeply sampled blood TCRbeta repertoires from subjects exposed to, actively infected with, or recovered from COVID-19. Nearly every sample came with metadata listing a de-identified subject ID, COVID-19 status, age in years and sex. The prospective study material was composed of cDNA or gDNA derived from T cells, B-cell-depleted T cells, or PBMCs. Samples came from the ongoing ImmuneRACE study (first 160 participants) plus 1,254 subjects from 6 global collaborators. The repertoires were made available in a free public database intended to serve as a resource for research on the immune response to SARS-CoV-2. Broader findings and caveats from the paper: Clinical and demographic metadata were provided uncurated, with the amount varying by source and participant.

Whole blood was collected in K2EDTA tubes by collaborating institutions according to the institutions' own protocols. Collaborator samples were shipped for TCRbeta analysis as frozen whole blood, isolated PBMCs, or DNA extracted from either sample type. Of note for this clone: The specificity of this receptor is unknown. No base quality information exists; no much larger clone differs at one position.

The immunoSEQ Assay, a bias-controlled multiplex PCR, was used to amplify TCRbeta CDR3 regions from genomic DNA. The paper's processing steps were these. Nucleated cell counts per sample were estimated from amplification of reference gene primers within the assay. To quantify the absolute abundance of each unique TCRbeta CDR3 rearrangement, sequence reads were collapsed and filtered. Productive Simpson clonality was computed per sample as the square root of Simpson's diversity index over productive rearrangements. Sourced from immuneACCESS, this table was stored by TCRdb with only in-frame sequences that have V and J called. A share of the clones is absent; for the studies checked, an unresolved V gene accounts for under half, and the remainder has no known explanation. The V and J calls and the clone size are those of that table, but D and trimming were determined from the DNA. Recorded for this sample are roughly 220,000 clones; 86% of them occurred a single time. Clones ranked in the top ten supply over 4.5% of the sample.

In the germline V gene, CDR1 corresponds to ENHRY and CDR2 to SYGVKD. Unmatched junction bases come to 6, with V trimmed by 5 bases and J by 2 bases. The CDR3 sequence holds 15 residues, the cysteine and phenylalanine included. The kept DNA is CDR3 alone, 45 bases in frame from the first base. This sequence uses TRBV10-3 and TRBJ2-1; the junction holds 7 bases that match TRBD2. Sample: peripheral blood. This receptor was taken from a man older than 75 with acute or convalescent COVID-19. CDR3 region: CAISTGGATYNEQFF. The DNA is TGTGCCATCAGTACGGGGGGTGCCACCTACAATGAGCAGTTCTTC.